Sequencing of this T cell receptor (beta chain) was carried out in a study of blood T cell repertoires in COVID-19 (TCRdb year 2020). About the study as a whole: Samples covering the acute and convalescent phases of COVID-19 were provided by collaborators in the United States, Italy and Spain. The prospective study material was composed of cDNA or gDNA derived from T cells, B-cell-depleted T cells, or PBMCs. Deeply sampled blood TCRbeta repertoires from subjects exposed to, actively infected with, or recovered from COVID-19 were included in the dataset. The repertoires were made available in a free public database intended to serve as a resource for research on the immune response to SARS-CoV-2. The samples were drawn from the first 160 participants of the ongoing ImmuneRACE study and from roughly 1,300 subjects provided by 6 global collaborators. The sample metadata nearly always contained a de-identified subject ID, COVID-19 status, age in years and sex. Where available, HLA class I and class II types were taken from metadata supplied by the sample provider and were not determined by assay-based typing.

Relative to germline, V is missing 1 base and J is missing 1 base, with 4 bases of the junction outside any gene match. The CDR3 goes from the cysteine to the phenylalanine over 16 residues. The read is trimmed to its CDR3 DNA, 48 bases read in frame from base 1. The germline V gene encodes CDR1 LNHNV and CDR2 YYDKDF (reference sequence). Broader findings and caveats from the paper: The quantity of clinical and demographic metadata differed by source and by participant and was supplied without curation.

On this clone: Its antigen is not yet known. Base qualities are not recorded, but no much larger clone differs from it by a single base.

Whole blood was collected in K2EDTA tubes by collaborating institutions according to the institutions' own protocols. For TCRbeta analysis, collaborators shipped samples in one of three forms: frozen whole blood, isolated PBMCs, or DNA extracted from either of those sample types. The immunoSEQ Assay, a bias-controlled multiplex PCR, was used to amplify TCRbeta CDR3 regions from genomic DNA. The study's own analysis went as follows. Within the assay, amplification of reference gene primers was used to estimate how many nucleated cells each sample contained. Sequence reads were collapsed and filtered to measure the absolute abundance of every unique TCRbeta CDR3 rearrangement. Productive Simpson clonality was computed per sample as the square root of Simpson's diversity index over productive rearrangements. TCRdb provides this immuneACCESS table in a form limited to in-frame rearrangements. Some clones are lacking; in checked studies, under half of them reflect an unresolved V gene, and why the rest are absent is not known. For V, J and clone size, that table is used; D and trimming come from the DNA. This sample holds about 110,000 clones; 75% to 85% were observed only once. Of the sample, 7% to 9% falls within the top ten clones.

Recombination linked TRBV15 to TRBJ2-7; TRBD1 fits 10 bases in the junction. This receptor was taken from a man between 65 and 79 years old with acute or convalescent COVID-19. Sequenced material: peripheral blood. This receptor carries the CDR3 CATSRARDRGSYEQYF. Here is the DNA: TGTGCCACCAGCAGAGCCCGGGACAGGGGTTCCTACGAGCAGTACTTC.